The rows below give T cell receptor beta chains drawn from one sample of a study of neurological immune-mediated disorders. TCRdb ran MiXCR on the 5' RACE reads and lists one entry per CDR3 protein. The table has roughly 21,000 distinct CDR3 sequences, 15% to 20% seen once. The specimen was CD8+ T cells from blood. The receptors shown here come from a woman aged 18-29 years with multiple sclerosis. The CDR3 runs from the conserved cysteine through the conserved F or W. The D gene is left open where the match is weak. Clone size is shown for a subset of rows, as once, few, many or a class of expanded clone.

CDR3aa	CDR3nt	abundance	v_gene	d_gene	j_gene
CASSPHRGTTEAFF	TGTGCCAGCAGCCCGCACAGGGGCACCACTGAAGCTTTCTTT	many	TRBV7-9	TRBD1	TRBJ1-1
CSVETGSNEKLFF	TGCAGCGTTGAGACAGGCTCAAATGAAAAACTGTTTTTT	many	TRBV29-1	NA	TRBJ1-4
CASSLGGWVKTFRGTQYF	TGTGCCAGCAGCTTAGGGGGTTGGGTGAAGACATTCCGAGGTACGCAGTATTTT	many	TRBV7-8	NA	TRBJ2-3
CASSFSAETQYF	TGTGCCAGCAGTTTTAGTGCGGAGACCCAGTACTTC	many	TRBV12-3/TRBV12-4	NA	TRBJ2-5
CASSFDRAWSGGYTF	TGCGCCAGCAGCTTCGACAGGGCATGGTCGGGTGGCTACACCTTC	many	TRBV5-1	TRBD1	TRBJ1-2
CSALGQTNYGYTF	TGCAGCGCCCTGGGACAAACTAACTATGGCTACACCTTC	many	TRBV20-1	NA	TRBJ1-2
CASSFNRGNSNEKLFF	TGCGCCAGCAGCTTCAACAGGGGGAATAGTAATGAAAAACTGTTTTTT	many	TRBV5-1	TRBD1	TRBJ1-4
CASSSPGATDTQYF	TGTGCCAGCAGTTCTCCAGGGGCCACAGATACGCAGTATTTT	medium-sized	TRBV28	NA	TRBJ2-3
CASSQDRTGRAEKLFF	TGCGCCAGCAGCCAAGATCGGACAGGGCGGGCTGAAAAACTGTTTTTT	NA	TRBV4-3	TRBD1	TRBJ1-4
CASSVARGGPYGYTF	TGTGCCAGCAGCGTAGCCAGAGGGGGACCCTATGGCTACACCTTC	medium-sized	TRBV9	NA	TRBJ1-2
CASSLGPRVANEKLFF	TGTGCCAGCAGCTTGGGTCCTAGAGTGGCTAATGAAAAACTGTTTTTT	many	TRBV5-5	NA	TRBJ1-4
CASSNNGGGSLNEQFF	TGTGCCAGCTCCAACAACGGGGGCGGGAGCCTTAATGAGCAGTTCTTC	many	TRBV6-4	NA	TRBJ2-1
CASSVSGGPNTEAFF	TGTGCCAGCAGCGTTTCAGGGGGCCCGAACACTGAAGCTTTCTTT	many	TRBV9	TRBD1	TRBJ1-1
CASSVENAEQYF	TGTGCCAGCAGCGTAGAGAACGCCGAGCAGTACTTC	many	TRBV9	NA	TRBJ2-7
CASSLEHNQPQHF	TGCGCCAGCAGCTTGGAACATAATCAGCCCCAGCATTTT	medium-sized	TRBV5-1	NA	TRBJ1-5
CASSEIEKSQETQYF	TGTGCCAGCAGTGAAATAGAAAAGAGCCAAGAGACCCAGTACTTC	medium-sized	TRBV2	NA	TRBJ2-5
CASSFLDRGTYEQYF	TGTGCCAGCAGTTTTTTAGACAGGGGAACCTACGAGCAGTACTTC	many	TRBV12-3/TRBV12-4	TRBD1	TRBJ2-7
CASSPGQAYNEQFF	TGCGCCAGCAGCCCGGGACAGGCCTACAATGAGCAGTTCTTC	medium-sized	TRBV5-1	TRBD1	TRBJ2-1
CASSAPLTTGVTEAFF	TGTGCCAGCAGCGCCCCTCTTACGACAGGCGTTACTGAAGCTTTCTTT	many	TRBV2	NA	TRBJ1-1
CASSLTADRGDYGYTF	TGTGCCAGCAGTTTGACCGCCGACAGGGGGGACTATGGCTACACCTTC	many	TRBV27	TRBD1	TRBJ1-2
CASSVWGVGGNTIYF	TGTGCCAGCAGCGTTTGGGGAGTCGGAGGAAACACCATATATTTT	medium-sized	TRBV9	NA	TRBJ1-3
CASSLEGQGGQETQYF	TGCGCCAGCAGCTTGGAAGGACAGGGGGGACAAGAGACCCAGTACTTC	many	TRBV5-1	TRBD1	TRBJ2-5
CSALAGFTDTQYF	TGCAGCGCACTAGCGGGTTTTACAGATACGCAGTATTTT	NA	TRBV29-1	TRBD2	TRBJ2-3
CASSYKPFQETQYF	TGTGCCAGCAGTTACAAACCCTTCCAAGAGACCCAGTACTTC	many	TRBV6-5	NA	TRBJ2-5
CASSSSAGEGNEQFF	TGTGCCAGCAGTTCCTCAGCGGGAGAGGGTAATGAGCAGTTCTTC	few	TRBV6-2/TRBV6-3	TRBD2	TRBJ2-1
CASSARVQGTNEKLFF	TGTGCCAGCAGCGCAAGGGTACAGGGGACTAATGAAAAACTGTTTTTT	many	TRBV9	TRBD1	TRBJ1-4
CSGLLAKADTQFF	TGCAGTGGATTACTAGCAAAGGCGGATACGCAGTTCTTC	NA	TRBV20-1	NA	TRBJ2-1
CSARDLTGVMNTEAFF	TGCAGTGCTAGGGATTTGACAGGGGTGATGAACACTGAAGCTTTCTTT	many	TRBV20-1	TRBD1	TRBJ1-1
CASNQPRWNTEALF	TGTGCCAGCAACCAACCCAGATGGAACACTGAGGCTTTATTT	NA	TRBV5-6	NA	TRBJ1-1
CASSRGHTNTGELFF	TGTGCCAGCAGCCGGGGACATACGAACACCGGGGAGCTGTTTTTT	NA	TRBV3-1	NA	TRBJ2-2
CSVLGMTGVMNTEAFF	TGCAGCGTTTTAGGAATGACAGGGGTCATGAACACTGAAGCTTTCTTT	NA	TRBV29-1	TRBD1	TRBJ1-1
CSAVPREGYGYTF	TGCAGCGCCGTCCCCCGGGAGGGCTATGGCTACACCTTC	NA	TRBV29-1	NA	TRBJ1-2
CASSHLEFGGVETQYF	TGTGCCAGCAGCCACCTTGAATTCGGCGGGGTAGAGACCCAGTACTTC	few	TRBV7-8	NA	TRBJ2-5
CASRIRDTSYNEQFF	TGTGCCAGCAGAATAAGGGACACCTCCTACAATGAGCAGTTCTTC	many	TRBV6-2/TRBV6-3	NA	TRBJ2-1
CASSESLAGTAEMNTEAFF	TGCGCCAGCAGTGAGTCGCTGGCAGGGACTGCTGAAATGAACACTGAAGCTTTCTTT	many	TRBV10-1	NA	TRBJ1-1
CASSLEGWGQRDGYTF	TGTGCCAGCAGCTTGGAAGGTTGGGGACAGCGGGATGGCTACACCTTC	many	TRBV5-6	TRBD1	TRBJ1-2
CATSAPKQEYGYTF	TGTGCCACCAGTGCCCCCAAGCAAGAATATGGCTACACCTTC	many	TRBV24-1	NA	TRBJ1-2
CASSSRGVRETQYF	TGTGCCAGCAGCTCAAGGGGGGTTCGGGAGACCCAGTACTTC	many	TRBV12-3/TRBV12-4	NA	TRBJ2-5
CASSLDRSSLNEQFF	TGTGCCAGCAGCTTGGACAGGTCATCACTCAATGAGCAGTTCTTC	many	TRBV11-3	TRBD1	TRBJ2-1
CASSLLSWDTEAFF	TGCGCCAGCAGCTTGTTGTCATGGGACACTGAAGCTTTCTTT	many	TRBV5-1	NA	TRBJ1-1
CASSSRGDSEKLFF	TGTGCCAGTAGCTCCCGGGGGGATAGTGAAAAACTGTTTTTT	many	TRBV19	NA	TRBJ1-4
CASSQIPYNEQFF	TGTGCCAGCAGCCAGATCCCTTACAATGAGCAGTTCTTT	NA	TRBV3-1	NA	TRBJ2-1
CSAIRGEVTDTQYF	TGCAGTGCCATACGGGGGGAGGTCACAGATACGCAGTATTTT	many	TRBV20-1	TRBD2	TRBJ2-3
CASSPNGATEAFF	TGTGCCAGCAGCCCGAACGGGGCAACTGAAGCTTTCTTT	many	TRBV6-6	NA	TRBJ1-1
CASSPGTAYYGGNTIYF	TGTGCCAGCAGCCCCGGGACAGCATACTATGGAGGAAACACCATATATTTT	many	TRBV27	TRBD1	TRBJ1-3
CASREYHSYNSPLHF	TGTGCCAGTAGGGAGTATCACTCCTATAATTCACCCCTCCACTTT	many	TRBV7-2	NA	TRBJ1-6
CASSLFFAGGHGYTF	TGTGCCAGCAGTTTGTTCTTCGCAGGGGGCCATGGCTACACCTTC	many	TRBV27	TRBD1	TRBJ1-2
CATSDWRNGELFF	TGTGCCACCAGTGATTGGCGTAACGGGGAGCTGTTTTTT	many	TRBV24-1	NA	TRBJ2-2
CAISVPGGNEQFF	TGTGCCATCAGTGTTCCAGGGGGGAATGAGCAGTTCTTC	medium-sized	TRBV10-3	NA	TRBJ2-1
CASSAQGAGNEQFF	TGTGCCAGCAGCGCTCAGGGGGCTGGCAATGAGCAGTTCTTC	medium-sized	TRBV9	TRBD1	TRBJ2-1
CSVEGGGGYTF	TGCAGCGTTGAGGGGGGAGGAGGCTACACCTTC	many	TRBV29-1	NA	TRBJ1-2
CASSFQHRTLGEQFF	TGTGCCAGCAGCTTCCAACACCGGACTCTCGGTGAGCAGTTCTTC	NA	TRBV5-6	NA	TRBJ2-1